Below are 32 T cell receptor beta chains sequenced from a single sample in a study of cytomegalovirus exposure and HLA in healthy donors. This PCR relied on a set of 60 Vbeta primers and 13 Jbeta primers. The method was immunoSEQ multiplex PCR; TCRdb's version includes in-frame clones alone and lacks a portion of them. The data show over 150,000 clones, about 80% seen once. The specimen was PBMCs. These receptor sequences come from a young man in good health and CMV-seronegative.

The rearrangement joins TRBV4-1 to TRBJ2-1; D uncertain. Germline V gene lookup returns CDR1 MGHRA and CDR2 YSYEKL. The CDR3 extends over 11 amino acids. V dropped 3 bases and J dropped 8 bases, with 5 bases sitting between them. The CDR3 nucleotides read TGCGCCAGCAGCCACATGTATGAGCAGTTCTTC. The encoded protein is CASSHMYEQFF.

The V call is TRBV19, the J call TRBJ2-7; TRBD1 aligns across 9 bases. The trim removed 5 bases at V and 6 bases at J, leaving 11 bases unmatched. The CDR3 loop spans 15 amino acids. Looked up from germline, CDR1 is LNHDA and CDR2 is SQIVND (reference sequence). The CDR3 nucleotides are TGTGCCAGTAGTCTAAAACAGGGGGCGCGGGTCGAGCAGTACTTC. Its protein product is CASSLKQGARVEQYF.

The CDR3, as DNA: TGCGCCAGCAGCTTGGGGCGGGGGGTTCACGTTGAGCAGTTCTTC. This encodes CASSLGRGVHVEQFF. The chain uses TRBV5-1 and TRBJ2-1; 8 bases map to TRBD2. Trimming cost V 0 bases and J 9 bases; bases outside gene matches: 8. The V gene's germline CDR1 is SGHRS and CDR2 YFSETQ. The CDR3 runs to 15 residues.

The CDR3 region is CASSLWGLTGELFF. The CDR3 nucleotides read TGTGCCAGCAGTTTATGGGGCCTCACCGGGGAGCTGTTTTTT. V gene TRBV27 combines with J gene TRBJ2-2, with a tentative D call TRBD1 (5 bases). Trimming took off 1 base at V and 4 bases at J, with 7 bases between the two ends. The CDR3 is 14 amino acids. Looked up from germline, CDR1 is MNHEY and CDR2 is SMNVEV (reference sequence).

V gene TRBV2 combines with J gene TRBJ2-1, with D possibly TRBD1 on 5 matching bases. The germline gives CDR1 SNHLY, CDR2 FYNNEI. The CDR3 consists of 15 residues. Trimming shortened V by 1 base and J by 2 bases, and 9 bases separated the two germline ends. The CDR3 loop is CASSEVRGTYNEQFF. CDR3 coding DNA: TGTGCCAGCAGTGAAGTTAGGGGCACCTACAATGAGCAGTTCTTC. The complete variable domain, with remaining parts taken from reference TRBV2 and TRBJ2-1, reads EPEVTQTPSHQVTQMGQEVILRCVPISNHLYFYWYRQILGQKVEFLVSFYNNEISEKSEIFDDQFSVERPDGSNFTLKIRSTKLEDSAMYFCASSEVRGTYNEQFFGPGTRLTVL.

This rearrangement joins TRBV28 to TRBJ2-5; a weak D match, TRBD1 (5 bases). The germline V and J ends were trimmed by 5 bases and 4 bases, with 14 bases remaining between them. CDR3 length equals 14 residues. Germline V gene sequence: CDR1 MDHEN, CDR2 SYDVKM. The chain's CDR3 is CASSPPREGETQYF. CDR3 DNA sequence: TGTGCCAGCAGTCCCCCCAGGGAAGGAGAGACCCAGTACTTC.

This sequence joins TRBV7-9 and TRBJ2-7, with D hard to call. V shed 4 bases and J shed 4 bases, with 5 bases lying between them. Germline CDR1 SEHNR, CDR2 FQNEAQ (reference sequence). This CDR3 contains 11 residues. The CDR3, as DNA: TGTGCCAGCAGCTCGCAGTACGAGCAGTACTTC. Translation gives CASSSQYEQYF.

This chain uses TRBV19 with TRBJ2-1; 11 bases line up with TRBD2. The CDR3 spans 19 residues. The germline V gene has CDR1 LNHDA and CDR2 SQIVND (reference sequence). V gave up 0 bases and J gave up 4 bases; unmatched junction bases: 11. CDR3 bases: TGTGCCAGTAGTATAGATTCTCCTCTGACTAGCGGGATTTACAATGAGCAGTTCTTC. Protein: CASSIDSPLTSGIYNEQFF.

The CDR3 coding sequence is TGTGCCAGCAGCTTGCCCACCGGGCAAGAGACCCAGTACTTC. Amino acid sequence: CASSLPTGQETQYF. The J gene is TRBJ2-5, the V gene TRBV5-6; D is unresolved. The germline CDR1 and CDR2 sequences are SGHDT and YYEEEE. V lost 1 base, J lost 2 bases, and 9 bases lay in between. This CDR3 comprises 14 residues.

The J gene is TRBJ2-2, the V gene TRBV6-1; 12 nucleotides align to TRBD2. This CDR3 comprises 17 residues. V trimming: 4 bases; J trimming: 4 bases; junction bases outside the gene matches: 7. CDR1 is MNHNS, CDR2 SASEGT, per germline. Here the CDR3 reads CASSASSGGASTGELFF. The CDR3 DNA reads TGTGCCAGCAGTGCCTCTAGCGGGGGGGCCTCCACCGGGGAGCTGTTTTTT.

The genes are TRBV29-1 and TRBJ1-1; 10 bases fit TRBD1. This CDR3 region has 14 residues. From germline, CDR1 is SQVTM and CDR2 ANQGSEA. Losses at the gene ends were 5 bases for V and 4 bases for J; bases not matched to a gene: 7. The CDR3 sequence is CSVQRTGGSTEAFF. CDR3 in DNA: TGCAGCGTTCAAAGGACAGGGGGAAGCACTGAAGCTTTCTTT. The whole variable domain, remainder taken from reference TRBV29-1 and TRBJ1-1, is SAVISQKPSRDICQRGTSLTIQCQVDSQVTMMFWYRQQPGQSLTLIATANQGSEATYESGFVIDKFPISRPNLTFSTLTVSNMSPEDSSIYLCSVQRTGGSTEAFFGQGTRLTVV.

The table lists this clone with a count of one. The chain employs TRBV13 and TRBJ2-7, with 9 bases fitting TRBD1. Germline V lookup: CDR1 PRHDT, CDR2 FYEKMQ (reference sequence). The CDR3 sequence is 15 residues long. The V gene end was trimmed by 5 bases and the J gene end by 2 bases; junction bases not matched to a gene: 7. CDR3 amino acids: CASSPRRTGAYEQYF. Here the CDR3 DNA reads TGTGCCAGCAGCCCGAGACGGACAGGGGCCTACGAGCAGTACTTC.

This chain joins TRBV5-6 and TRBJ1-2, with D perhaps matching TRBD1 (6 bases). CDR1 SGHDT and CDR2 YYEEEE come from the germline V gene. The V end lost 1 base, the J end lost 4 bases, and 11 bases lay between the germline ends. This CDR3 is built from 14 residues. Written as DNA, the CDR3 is TGTGCCAGCAGCTTGAGGGGGTCGAGCTATGGCTACACCTTC. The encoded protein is CASSLRGSSYGYTF.

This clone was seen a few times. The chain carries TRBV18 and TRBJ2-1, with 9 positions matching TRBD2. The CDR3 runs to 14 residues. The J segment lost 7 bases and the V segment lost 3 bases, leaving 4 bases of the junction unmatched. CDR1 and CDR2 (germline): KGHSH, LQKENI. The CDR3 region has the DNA TGTGCCAGCTCACCCCAGCGGGGGGATAATGAGCAGTTCTTC. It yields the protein CASSPQRGDNEQFF.

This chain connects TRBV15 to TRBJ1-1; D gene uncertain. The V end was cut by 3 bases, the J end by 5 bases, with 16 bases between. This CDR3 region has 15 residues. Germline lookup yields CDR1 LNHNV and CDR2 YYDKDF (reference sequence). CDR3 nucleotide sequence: TGTGCCACCAGCAGTCGGTCGGGATGGGAAACTGAAGCTTTCTTT. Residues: CATSSRSGWETEAFF.

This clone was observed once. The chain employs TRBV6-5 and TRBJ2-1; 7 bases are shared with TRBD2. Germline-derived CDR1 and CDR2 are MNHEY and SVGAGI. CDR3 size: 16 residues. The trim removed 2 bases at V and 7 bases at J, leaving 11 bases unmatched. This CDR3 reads CASSYLSRVGGNEQFF. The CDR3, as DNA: TGTGCCAGCAGTTACCTGAGCAGGGTCGGGGGGAATGAGCAGTTCTTC.

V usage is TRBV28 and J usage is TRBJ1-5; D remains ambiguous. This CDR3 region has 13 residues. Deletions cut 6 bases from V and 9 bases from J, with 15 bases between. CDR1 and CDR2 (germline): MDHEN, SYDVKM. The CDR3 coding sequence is TGTGCCAGCAGCCCACCGGCGGGGAGGCCCCAGCATTTT. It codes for CASSPPAGRPQHF.

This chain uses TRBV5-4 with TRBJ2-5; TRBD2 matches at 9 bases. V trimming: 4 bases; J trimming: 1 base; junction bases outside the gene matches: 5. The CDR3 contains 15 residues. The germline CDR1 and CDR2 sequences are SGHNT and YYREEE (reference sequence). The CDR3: CASSHLAGSQETQYF. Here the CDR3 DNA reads TGTGCCAGCAGCCACCTAGCGGGAAGCCAAGAGACCCAGTACTTC.

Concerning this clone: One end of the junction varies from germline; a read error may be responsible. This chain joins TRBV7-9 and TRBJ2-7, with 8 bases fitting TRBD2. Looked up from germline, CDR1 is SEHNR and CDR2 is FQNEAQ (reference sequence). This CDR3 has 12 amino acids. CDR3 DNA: TGTTCCAGCAGCTGGACTAGCCACGAGCAGTACTTC. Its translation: CSSSWTSHEQYF.

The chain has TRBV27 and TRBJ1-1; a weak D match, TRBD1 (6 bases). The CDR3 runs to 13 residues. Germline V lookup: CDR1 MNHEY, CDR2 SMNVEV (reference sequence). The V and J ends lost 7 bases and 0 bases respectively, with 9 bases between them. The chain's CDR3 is CASKGDLNTEAFF. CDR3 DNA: TGTGCCAGCAAGGGGGATTTGAACACTGAAGCTTTCTTT.

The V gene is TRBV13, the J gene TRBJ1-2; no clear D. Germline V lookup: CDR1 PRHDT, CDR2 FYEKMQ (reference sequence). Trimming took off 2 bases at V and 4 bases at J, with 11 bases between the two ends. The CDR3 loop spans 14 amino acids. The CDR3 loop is CASSLQALGYGYTF. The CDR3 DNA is TGTGCCAGCAGCTTACAAGCGCTGGGCTATGGCTACACCTTC.

CDR3 sequence reads: CASSALERGGFTGELFF. CDR3 nucleotides: TGTGCCAGCAGCGCATTGGAGCGGGGGGGCTTCACCGGGGAGCTGTTTTTT. The gene calls are TRBV9 and TRBJ2-2; 10 bases fit TRBD2. Germline V gene lookup returns CDR1 SGDLS and CDR2 YYNGEE. The trim removed 3 bases at V and 4 bases at J, leaving 9 bases unmatched. This CDR3 is 17 amino acids long.

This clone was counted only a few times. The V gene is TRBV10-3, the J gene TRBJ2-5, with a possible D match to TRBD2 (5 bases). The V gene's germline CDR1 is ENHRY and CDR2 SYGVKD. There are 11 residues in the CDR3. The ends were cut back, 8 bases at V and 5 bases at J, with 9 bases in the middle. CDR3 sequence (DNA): TGTGCCATCGGATCGGGGGAGACCCAGTACTTC. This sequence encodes CAIGSGETQYF.

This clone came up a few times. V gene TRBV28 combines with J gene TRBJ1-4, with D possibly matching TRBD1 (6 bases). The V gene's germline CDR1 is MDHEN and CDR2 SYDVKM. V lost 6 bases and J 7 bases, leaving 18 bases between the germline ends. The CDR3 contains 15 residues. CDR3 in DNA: TGTGCCAGCAGATTCGGGGGGGCAGGGAGTGAAAAACTGTTTTTT. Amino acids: CASRFGGAGSEKLFF.

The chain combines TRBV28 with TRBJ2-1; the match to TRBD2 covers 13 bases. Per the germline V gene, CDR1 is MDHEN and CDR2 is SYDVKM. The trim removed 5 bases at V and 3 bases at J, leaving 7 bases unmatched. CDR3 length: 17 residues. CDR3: CASSPGTSGTFYNEQFF. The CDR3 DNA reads TGTGCCAGCAGTCCCGGGACTAGCGGGACTTTCTACAATGAGCAGTTCTTC.

The CDR3 loop reads CASSTLGGGNTIYF. The CDR3 nucleotides are TGTGCCAGCAGTACCCTGGGAGGTGGAAACACCATATATTTT. The V call is TRBV28, the J call TRBJ1-3; D is ambiguous. Germline V CDR1 and CDR2: MDHEN, SYDVKM. The germline V and J ends were trimmed by 5 bases and 3 bases, with 11 bases remaining between them. CDR3 length: 14 residues. The full variable domain, its missing parts supplied by reference TRBV28 and TRBJ1-3, is DVKVTQSSRYLVKRTGEKVFLECVQDMDHENMFWYRQDPGLGLRLIYFSYDVKMKEKGDIPEGYSVSREKKERFSLILESASTNQTSMYLCASSTLGGGNTIYFGEGSWLTVV.

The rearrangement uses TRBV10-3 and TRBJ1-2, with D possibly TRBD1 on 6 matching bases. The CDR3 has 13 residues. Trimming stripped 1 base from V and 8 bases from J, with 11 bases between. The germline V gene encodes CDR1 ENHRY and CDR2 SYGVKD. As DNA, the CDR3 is TGTGCCATCAGTGAGTGGCAGGGGAACGGCTACACCTTC. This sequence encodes CAISEWQGNGYTF.

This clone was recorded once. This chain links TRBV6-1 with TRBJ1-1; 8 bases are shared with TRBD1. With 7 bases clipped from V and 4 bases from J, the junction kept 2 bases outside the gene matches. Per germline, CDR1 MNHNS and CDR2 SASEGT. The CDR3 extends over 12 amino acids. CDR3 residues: CASTTGVTEAFF. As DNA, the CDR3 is TGTGCCAGCACGACAGGGGTCACTGAAGCTTTCTTT.

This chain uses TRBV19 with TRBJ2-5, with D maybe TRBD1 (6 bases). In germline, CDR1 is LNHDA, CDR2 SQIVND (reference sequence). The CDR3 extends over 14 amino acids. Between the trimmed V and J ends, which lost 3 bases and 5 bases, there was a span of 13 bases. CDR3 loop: CASSIPGVAETQYF. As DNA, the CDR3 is TGTGCCAGTAGTATTCCAGGGGTCGCGGAGACCCAGTACTTC.

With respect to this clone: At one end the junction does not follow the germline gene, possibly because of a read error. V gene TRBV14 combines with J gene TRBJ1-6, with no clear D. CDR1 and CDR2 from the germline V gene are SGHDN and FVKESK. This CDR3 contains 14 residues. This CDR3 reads CATSTGNYNSPLHF. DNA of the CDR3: TGTGCCACCAGCACGGGAAACTATAATTCACCCCTCCACTTT.

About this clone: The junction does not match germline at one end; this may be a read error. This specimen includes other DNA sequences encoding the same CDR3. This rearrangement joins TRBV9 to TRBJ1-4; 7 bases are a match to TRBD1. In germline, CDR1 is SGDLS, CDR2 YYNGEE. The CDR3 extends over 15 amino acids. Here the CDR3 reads CASSVGRGASEKLFF. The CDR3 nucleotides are TGCGCCAGCAGCGTAGGCAGGGGGGCTAGCGAAAAACTGTTTTTT.

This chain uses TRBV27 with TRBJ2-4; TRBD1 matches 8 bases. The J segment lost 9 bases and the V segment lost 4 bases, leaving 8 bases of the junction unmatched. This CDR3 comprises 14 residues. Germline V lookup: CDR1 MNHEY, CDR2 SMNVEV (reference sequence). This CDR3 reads CASSSPGQAPIQYF. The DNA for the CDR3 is TGTGCCAGCAGTTCCCCGGGACAGGCTCCCATTCAGTACTTC.